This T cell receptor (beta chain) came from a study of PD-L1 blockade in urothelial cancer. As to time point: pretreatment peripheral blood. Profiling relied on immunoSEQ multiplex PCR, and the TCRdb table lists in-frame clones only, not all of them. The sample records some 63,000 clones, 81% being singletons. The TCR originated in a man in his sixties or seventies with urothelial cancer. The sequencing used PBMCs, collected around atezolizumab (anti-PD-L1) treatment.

The CDR3 DNA reads as TGTGCCAGCAGCTTAACCGTGAACACTGAAGCTTTCTTT. Protein: CASSLTVNTEAFF. The chain has TRBV7-3 and TRBJ1-1; D is unclear. The CDR3 is 13 amino acids. Trimming cost V 0 bases and J 0 bases, with 2 bases left between them. The V gene's germline CDR1 is SGHTA and CDR2 FQGTGA.